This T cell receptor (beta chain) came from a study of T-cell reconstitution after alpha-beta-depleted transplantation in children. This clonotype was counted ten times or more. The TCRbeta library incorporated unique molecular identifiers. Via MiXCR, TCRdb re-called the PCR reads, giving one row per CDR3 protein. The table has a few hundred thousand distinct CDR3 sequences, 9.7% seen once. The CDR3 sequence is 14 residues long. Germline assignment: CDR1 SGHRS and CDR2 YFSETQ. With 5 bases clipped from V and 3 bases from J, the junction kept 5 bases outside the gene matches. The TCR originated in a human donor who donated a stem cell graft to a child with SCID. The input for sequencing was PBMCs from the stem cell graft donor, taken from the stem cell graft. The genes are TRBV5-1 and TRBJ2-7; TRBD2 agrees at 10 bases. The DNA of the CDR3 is TGCGCCAGCAGAGTCAGCGGGGGGGACTACGAGCAGTACTTC. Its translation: CASRVSGGDYEQYF.